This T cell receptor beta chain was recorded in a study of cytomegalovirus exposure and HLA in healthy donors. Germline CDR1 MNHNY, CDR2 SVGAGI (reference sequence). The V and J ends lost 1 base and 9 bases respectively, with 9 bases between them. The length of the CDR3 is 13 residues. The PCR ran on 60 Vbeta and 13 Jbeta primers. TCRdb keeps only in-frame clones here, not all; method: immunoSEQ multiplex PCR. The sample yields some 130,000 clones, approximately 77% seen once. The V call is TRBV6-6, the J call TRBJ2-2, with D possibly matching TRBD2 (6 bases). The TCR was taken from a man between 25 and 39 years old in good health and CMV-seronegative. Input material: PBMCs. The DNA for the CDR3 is TGTGCCAGCAGTTACTACGGGGGTCGGGAGCTGTTTTTT. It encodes CASSYYGGRELFF.